Following are 26 T cell receptor beta chains from one sample sequenced in a study of CD8 T cells in Susac syndrome. After extraction with the RNeasy kit, 0.5 to 1 ug of the RNA was reverse transcribed using random hexamers. TCRdb independently ran MiXCR on the immunoSEQ multiplex PCR reads; one entry per CDR3 protein. The table shows about 400,000 distinct CDR3 sequences, with more than 70% occurring only once. The source material was CD8+ T cells from PBMCs. Every receptor here comes from a human donor with multiple sclerosis.

V and J are TRBV30 and TRBJ2-7; TRBD2 agrees at 13 bases. After removal of 6 bases from V and 3 bases from J, the junction contained 2 bases not matched to a gene. The CDR3 length is 13 residues. The V gene's germline CDR1 is GTSNPN and CDR2 SVGIG (reference sequence). The CDR3 region has the DNA TGTGCCTGCGGGACTAGCGGGGACTACGAGCAGTACTTC. Amino acid sequence: CACGTSGDYEQYF. The full variable domain, in which reference TRBV30 and TRBJ2-7 provide the parts outside the CDR3, is SQTIHQWPATLVQPVGSPLSLECTVEGTSNPNLYWYRQAAGRGLQLLFYSVGIGQISSEVPQNLSASRPQDRQFILSSKKLLLSDSGFYLCACGTSGDYEQYFGPGTRLTVT.

The chain uses TRBV29-1 and TRBJ1-2; no clear D gene. V shed 3 bases and J shed 3 bases, with 8 bases lying between them. The V gene's germline CDR1 is SQVTM and CDR2 ANQGSEA. CDR3 length: 12 amino acids. Here the CDR3 DNA reads TGCAGCGTTGAGGTGGGAGACTATGGCTACACCTTC. Translation gives CSVEVGDYGYTF.

V gene TRBV20-1 combines with J gene TRBJ1-2; maybe TRBD1 (5 bases). CDR1 is DFQATT, CDR2 SNEGSKA, per germline (reference sequence). The CDR3 has 14 amino acids. Between the trimmed V and J ends, which lost 1 base and 3 bases, there was a span of 12 bases. The CDR3 DNA is TGCAGTGCTAGAGGGGACTCCCGCCACTATGGCTACACCTTC. Translation: CSARGDSRHYGYTF.

The CDR3 loop reads CASSLDQGREETQYF. CDR3 coding DNA: TGCGCCAGCAGCTTGGATCAGGGGCGCGAGGAGACCCAGTACTTC. The gene calls are TRBV5-1 and TRBJ2-5, with a tentative D call TRBD1 (6 bases). Per germline, CDR1 SGHRS and CDR2 YFSETQ. This CDR3 is built from 15 residues. The V gene lost 0 bases and the J gene lost 5 bases, with 14 bases spanning the gap.

V usage is TRBV15 and J usage is TRBJ2-5, with TRBD1 matching 9 bases. V lost 0 bases to trimming and J lost 4 bases; unmatched junction nucleotides: 6. From germline, CDR1 is LNHNV and CDR2 YYDKDF (reference sequence). The CDR3 length is 16 residues. CDR3 sequence reads: CATSREGTGLSETQYF. In DNA, the CDR3 is TGTGCCACCAGCAGAGAAGGGACAGGGCTATCAGAGACCCAGTACTTC.

The CDR3 loop is CSVEVDGTGSEQFF. The CDR3 DNA is TGCAGCGTTGAAGTCGATGGGACAGGGAGTGAGCAGTTCTTC. The chain combines TRBV29-1 with TRBJ2-1; TRBD1 aligns across 9 bases. The CDR3 is made up of 14 amino acids. CDR1 is SQVTM, CDR2 ANQGSEA, per germline. V was pared by 1 base and J by 9 bases, with 7 bases of the junction left unmatched.

The gene calls are TRBV4-1 and TRBJ2-1; TRBD2 matches 7 bases. With V trimmed by 7 bases and J by 2 bases, 14 bases remained unmatched. Germline lookup yields CDR1 MGHRA and CDR2 YSYEKL. The CDR3 has 17 residues. The CDR3 region is CASNPRSAGVAYNEQFF. In DNA, the CDR3 is TGCGCCAGCAACCCCCGTTCGGCGGGAGTAGCCTACAATGAGCAGTTCTTC.

Here the CDR3 DNA reads TGTGCCACCTCACCCGGGACTAGCGGTCTGAATGAGCAGTTCTTC. It codes for CATSPGTSGLNEQFF. The chain has TRBV24-1 and TRBJ2-1, with 11 bases identical to TRBD2. The CDR3 length is 15 residues. V dropped 9 bases and J dropped 7; count of bases not matched to a gene: 10. Germline V gives CDR1 KGHDR, CDR2 SFDVKD.

On this clonotype itself: The junction and the germline gene differ at one end; a read error may be behind it. J is TRBJ2-2 and V is TRBV7-7; D is perhaps TRBD2 (5 bases). Germline CDR1 SSHAT, CDR2 FNYEAQ (reference sequence). The CDR3 length is 13 residues. The CDR3 loop reads CASSRRRGGELFF. The CDR3 coding sequence is TGTGCTAGCAGCCGTAGACGGGGCGGGGAGCTGTTTTTT.

This clonotype was observed a handful of times. This chain connects TRBV12-2 to TRBJ2-7. TRBV12-2 is a pseudogene segment. The CDR3 is made up of 11 amino acids. The CDR3 bases are TGTGCAAGTCGCTTAACATACGAGCAGTACTTC. This translates into CASRLTYEQYF.

The chain recombines TRBV6-5 with TRBJ1-5; no definite D call. The CDR3 covers 15 residues. V lost 3 bases, J lost 2 bases, and 11 bases lay in between. Germline lookup yields CDR1 MNHEY and CDR2 SVGAGI. For the CDR3, the DNA is TGTGCCAGCAGTTATCCCGCGACGGGCAATCAGCCCCAGCATTTT. Protein product: CASSYPATGNQPQHF.

V is TRBV6-5 and J is TRBJ1-1, with D tentatively TRBD1 (5 bases). V dropped 2 bases and J dropped 3 bases, with 16 bases sitting between them. CDR3 length: 16 amino acids. Germline CDR1 is MNHEY and CDR2 is SVGAGI. The CDR3 loop is CASSYQGQPTDTEAFF. CDR3 sequence (DNA): TGTGCCAGCAGTTACCAAGGACAACCCACCGACACTGAAGCTTTCTTT.

The chain carries TRBV4-1 and TRBJ2-4; 8 bases align to TRBD2. After removal of 0 bases from V and 8 bases from J, the junction contained 6 bases not matched to a gene. Germline loops: CDR1 MGHRA, CDR2 YSYEKL. The CDR3 has 15 amino acids. DNA for the CDR3: TGCGCCAGCAGCCAAGAGGGGCGGGAGGTGGACATTCAGTACTTC. This gives the protein CASSQEGREVDIQYF.

The rearrangement uses TRBV6-5 and TRBJ1-6, with TRBD1 matching 7 bases. The V gene end was trimmed by 3 bases and the J gene end by 10 bases; junction bases not matched to a gene: 3. This CDR3 contains 13 residues. Germline V gives CDR1 MNHEY, CDR2 SVGAGI. CDR3 amino acids: CASSYQGGSPLHF. The CDR3 bases are TGTGCCAGCAGTTATCAGGGGGGGTCACCCCTCCACTTT.

This chain joins TRBV2 and TRBJ2-5, with TRBD2 matching over 10 bases. Losses at the gene ends were 0 bases for V and 5 bases for J; bases not matched to a gene: 9. The CDR3 runs 17 residues. Germline V gives CDR1 SNHLY, CDR2 FYNNEI. The CDR3 reads CASSEALGTSVWETQYF. The CDR3 DNA reads as TGTGCCAGCAGTGAAGCGCTGGGGACTAGCGTATGGGAGACCCAGTACTTC.

The chain joins TRBV6-5 to TRBJ1-3, with D unclear. Per germline, CDR1 MNHEY and CDR2 SVGAGI. The germline V and J ends were trimmed by 6 bases and 8 bases, with 11 bases remaining between them. This CDR3 contains 12 residues. DNA of the CDR3: TGTGCCAGCAGGAGAGGGTTGGACACCATATATTTT. This sequence encodes CASRRGLDTIYF.

The V and J genes are TRBV6-5 and TRBJ2-3; D gene ambiguous. This CDR3 has 14 residues. Germline V lookup: CDR1 MNHEY, CDR2 SVGAGI. Deletions cut 2 bases from V and 5 bases from J, with 11 bases between. CDR3: CASSYGASRDTQYF. In DNA form, the CDR3 reads TGTGCCAGCAGTTACGGAGCTAGTAGAGATACGCAGTATTTT.

The chain links TRBV7-9 to TRBJ2-1; D might be TRBD1 or TRBD2, each matching 6 bases. Germline CDR1 is SEHNR and CDR2 is FQNEAQ (reference sequence). V was shortened by 10 bases and J by 9 bases, with 22 bases between the two germline ends. The CDR3 consists of 14 residues. The CDR3 DNA follows: TGTGCCATCGCGGGACAAGTGCCCCAATTTGAGCAGTTCTTC. This sequence encodes CAIAGQVPQFEQFF.

The CDR3 DNA follows: TGCAGTGCTAGACTTGGAGGGGAGTCGCCCTACGAGCAGTACTTC. The encoded protein is CSARLGGESPYEQYF. The chain uses TRBV20-1 and TRBJ2-7; TRBD2 is a possible D gene (6 bases). V dropped 2 bases and J dropped 2 bases, with 16 bases sitting between them. The germline V gene has CDR1 DFQATT and CDR2 SNEGSKA (reference sequence). The CDR3 covers 15 residues.

This clonotype was detected a few times. The J gene is TRBJ2-2, the V gene TRBV12-3 or TRBV12-4; 7 bases agree with TRBD1. The CDR3 consists of 14 residues. The trim removed 5 bases at V and 0 bases at J, leaving 0 bases unmatched. The CDR3 region has the DNA TGTGCCAGCAGTGGACAGGCGAACACCGGGGAGCTGTTTTTT. Protein sequence: CASSGQANTGELFF.

V and J are TRBV5-4 and TRBJ2-7; D gene uncertain. V was trimmed by 4 bases and J by 1 base, leaving 12 bases between them. From germline, CDR1 is SGHNT and CDR2 YYREEE (reference sequence). This CDR3 region has 14 residues. The CDR3 coding sequence is TGTGCCAGCAGCCCGATGGATGGATCCTACGAGCAGTACTTC. This codes for CASSPMDGSYEQYF. The whole variable domain, filled in from reference TRBV5-4 and TRBJ2-7, reads ETGVTQSPTHLIKTRGQQVTLRCSSQSGHNTVSWYQQALGQGPQFIFQYYREEENGRGNFPPRFSGLQFPNYSSELNVNALELDDSALYLCASSPMDGSYEQYFGPGTRLTVT.

The gene calls are TRBV12-3 or TRBV12-4 and TRBJ1-5, with no clear D. The CDR3 contains 12 residues. Trimming took 4 bases from V and 4 from J, leaving 5 bases between them. The CDR3 region has the DNA TGTGCCAGCAGTTCGGAAAATCAGCCCCAGCATTTT. This encodes CASSSENQPQHF.

This clonotype showed up just once. V and J are TRBV19 and TRBJ1-3; D not certain. V lost 6 bases to trimming and J lost 0 bases, with 9 bases between them. In germline, CDR1 is LNHDA, CDR2 SQIVND (reference sequence). The CDR3 contains 14 residues. CDR3 nucleotide sequence: TGTGCCAGTAGAGACTGGGACTCTGGAAACACCATATATTTT. Protein: CASRDWDSGNTIYF.

This clonotype was counted a single time. This chain joins TRBV5-1 and TRBJ2-7, with 13 bases lining up with TRBD2. V trimming: 0 bases; J trimming: 2 bases; junction bases outside the gene matches: 2. This CDR3 has 16 amino acids. Germline CDR1 reads SGHRS; CDR2 reads YFSETQ. CDR3 loop: CASSLGLAGGAYEQYF. For the CDR3, the DNA is TGCGCCAGCAGCTTGGGACTAGCGGGAGGCGCCTACGAGCAGTACTTC.

The CDR3 sequence: CAWSSGDFYEQYF. The DNA for the CDR3 is TGTGCCTGGAGTTCGGGGGATTTTTACGAGCAGTACTTC. The chain has TRBV30 and TRBJ2-7; a weak D match, TRBD2 (6 bases). The V gene's germline CDR1 is GTSNPN and CDR2 SVGIG (reference sequence). V was clipped by 2 bases and J by 4 bases, with 12 bases between them. The CDR3 sequence is 13 residues long.

This chain connects TRBV14 to TRBJ2-1, with 8 bases aligning to TRBD1. V lost 0 bases and J lost 5; bases outside the gene matches: 3. CDR3 size: 15 residues. Per the germline V gene, CDR1 is SGHDN and CDR2 is FVKESK. Here the CDR3 reads CASSQDWTGHNEQFF. CDR3 in DNA: TGTGCCAGCAGCCAAGATTGGACAGGGCACAATGAGCAGTTCTTC.